Listed below are T cell receptor beta chains from one sample, sequenced in a study of beta chain features in type 1 diabetes. Assay used: immunoSEQ multiplex PCR; TCRdb lists only in-frame clones, some missing. This table holds roughly 300,000 clones, approximately 9.9% found once. Sequencing was done on a sample of central memory CD4+ T cells from blood. The receptor set was obtained from a man aged 25-40 years with type 1 diabetes. CDR3s include the opening cysteine and the closing phenylalanine or tryptophan. Fields, in order: clone size, J gene, V gene, D gene, CDR3 DNA, CDR3 protein. D genes are given only for firm matches. Expanded clones get a size class; other rows say once, few or many, or leave the size out.

- TRBJ2-1 TRBV6-5 - TGTGCCAGCAGTTACTCGTTCAGAAATGAGCAGTTCTTC CASSYSFRNEQFF
- TRBJ2-3 TRBV18 TRBD1 TGTGCCAGCTCACCTAGGACAGGGAACACAGATACGCAGTATTTT CASSPRTGNTDTQYF
many TRBJ1-1 TRBV10-3 - TGTGCCATCAGTTACAGGGAAGAAGCTTTCTTT CAISYREEAFF
few TRBJ1-5 TRBV6-1 TRBD1 TGTGCCAGCAGTGGATACCGGACAGGGGAAGGTCAGCCCCAGCATTTT CASSGYRTGEGQPQHF
few TRBJ2-3 TRBV9 TRBD2 TGTGCCAGCAGCGCAGCGGGGGGGCCGACAGATACGCAGTATTTT CASSAAGGPTDTQYF
few TRBJ2-1 TRBV2 TRBD2 TGTGCCAGCAGTGTGCAGCGGGGGGACCACAATGAGCAGTTCTTC CASSVQRGDHNEQFF
- TRBJ1-5 TRBV6-6 - TGTGCCAGCAGCCTCCACACCTCAGATCAGCCCCAGCATTTT CASSLHTSDQPQHF
- TRBJ2-3 TRBV7-8 TRBD2 TGTGCCAGCAGCCCCCGGGCGGGGGGTAGCACAGATACGCAGTATTTT CASSPRAGGSTDTQYF
- TRBJ1-1 TRBV19 TRBD1 TGTGCCAGTCCTCCACCCGGACAGGGGGTGAGCACTGAAGCTTTCTTT CASPPPGQGVSTEAFF
- TRBJ2-1 TRBV5-6 - TGTGCCAGCAGCTCAGGGTTCAATGAGCAGTTCTTC CASSSGFNEQFF
few TRBJ1-1 TRBV5-1 - TGCGCCAGCAGCTTGAATAGGCGGAACACTGAAGCTTTCTTT CASSLNRRNTEAFF
- TRBJ2-5 TRBV29-1 - TGCAGCGTTGACAGAGAAGAGACCCAGTACTTC CSVDREETQYF
few TRBJ1-5 TRBV10-3 - TGTGCCATCAGCGAGGCTCCGACAAACAACCAGCCCCAGCATTTT CAISEAPTNNQPQHF